The clone carrying this TCR beta chain was seen only a few times. Its cognate antigen is unknown. This CDR3 spans 15 amino acids. Germline CDR1 LGHDT, CDR2 YNNKEL (reference sequence). V lost 4 bases, J lost 2 bases, and 13 bases lay in between. These data come from a study of molecular identifiers for immune sequencing clone quantification. Study in general: Naive CD8 cell RNA, from around 20,000 or 99,000 cells, was split five ways in replicates, with four sequenced.

General study results and limits: Detecting spiked Jurkat TCR RNA from one cell among one million naive cells was reportedly possible. Clones above 20 RNA copies contained over 99% of effector molecules and under 1% of naive molecules.

In preparing bulk TCR libraries, previously described methods and listed TCR primers were used. MiXCR, run by TCRdb on the PCR reads, gives a single entry per CDR3 protein. The table records 460,000 or so distinct CDR3 sequences, roughly 25% of them present only once. The chain combines TRBV3-1 with TRBJ2-3, with D unclear. This TCR derives from a human donor in good health. Some libraries in this study had Jurkat cell RNA spiked in. Sequencing was performed on naive CD8+ T cells from blood, with Jurkat cell RNA spiked in. Sample subset: FACS-sorted CD8+CD4-CCR7+CD45RA+ naive T cells. CDR3 loop: CASSLTSPLTDTQYF. The CDR3, as DNA: TGTGCCAGCAGCCTCACGTCCCCCCTCACAGATACGCAGTATTTT.